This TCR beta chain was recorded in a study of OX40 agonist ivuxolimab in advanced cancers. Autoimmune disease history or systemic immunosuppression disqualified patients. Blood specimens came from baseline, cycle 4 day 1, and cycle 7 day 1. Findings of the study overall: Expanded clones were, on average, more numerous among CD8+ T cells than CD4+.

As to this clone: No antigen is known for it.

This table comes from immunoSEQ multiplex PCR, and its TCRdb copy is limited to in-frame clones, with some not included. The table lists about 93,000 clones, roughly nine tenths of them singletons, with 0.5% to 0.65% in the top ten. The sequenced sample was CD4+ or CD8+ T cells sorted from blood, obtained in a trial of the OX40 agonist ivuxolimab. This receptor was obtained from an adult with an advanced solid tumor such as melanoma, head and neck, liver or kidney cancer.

DNA of the CDR3: TGTGCCTGGAGTGTACCCGAGCGTTTGGCTGGCTACACCTTC. Translated, it gives CAWSVPERLAGYTF. The chain links TRBV30 to TRBJ1-2, with no clear D. This CDR3 region has 14 residues. Germline V gives CDR1 GTSNPN, CDR2 SVGIG (reference sequence). Trimming cost V 0 bases and J 7 bases, with 15 bases left between them.